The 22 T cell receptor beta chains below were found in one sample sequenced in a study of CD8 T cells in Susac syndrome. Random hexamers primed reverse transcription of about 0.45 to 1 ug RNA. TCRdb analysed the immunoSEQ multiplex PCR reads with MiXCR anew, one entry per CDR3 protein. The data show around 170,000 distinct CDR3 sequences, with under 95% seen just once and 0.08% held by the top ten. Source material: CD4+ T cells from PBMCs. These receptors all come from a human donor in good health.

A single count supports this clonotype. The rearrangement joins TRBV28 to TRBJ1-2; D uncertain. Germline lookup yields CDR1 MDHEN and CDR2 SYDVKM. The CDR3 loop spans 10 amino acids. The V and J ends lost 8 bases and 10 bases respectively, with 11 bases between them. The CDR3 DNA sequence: TGTGCCAGCGCCGGTTACGACTACACCTTC. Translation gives CASAGYDYTF.

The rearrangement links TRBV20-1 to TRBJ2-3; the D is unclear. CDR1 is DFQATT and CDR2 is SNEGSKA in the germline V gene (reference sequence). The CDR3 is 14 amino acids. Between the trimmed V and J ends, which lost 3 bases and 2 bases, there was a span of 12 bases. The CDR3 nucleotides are TGCAGTGCTAGCCACACGCCCTCCACAGATACGCAGTATTTT. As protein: CSASHTPSTDTQYF.

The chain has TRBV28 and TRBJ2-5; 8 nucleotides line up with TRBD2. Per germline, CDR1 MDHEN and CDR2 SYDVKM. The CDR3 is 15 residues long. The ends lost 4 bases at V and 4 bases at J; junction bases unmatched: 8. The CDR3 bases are TGTGCCAGCAGTTCCACCCAAAGCGGGAGAGAGACCCAGTACTTC. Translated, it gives CASSSTQSGRETQYF.

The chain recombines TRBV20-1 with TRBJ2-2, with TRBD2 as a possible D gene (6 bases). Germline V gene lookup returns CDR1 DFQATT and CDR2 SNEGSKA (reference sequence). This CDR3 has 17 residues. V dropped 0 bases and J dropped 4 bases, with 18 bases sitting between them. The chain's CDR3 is CSARDRSRKGGTGELFF. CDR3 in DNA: TGCAGTGCTAGAGATCGAAGCAGGAAGGGAGGCACCGGGGAGCTGTTTTTT.

The CDR3 is CATSREDPWNEQFF. The CDR3 nucleotides read TGTGCCACCAGTAGGGAAGACCCCTGGAATGAGCAGTTCTTC. This rearrangement joins TRBV24-1 to TRBJ2-1, with D unresolved. Germline V CDR1 and CDR2: KGHDR, SFDVKD. CDR3 length: 14 residues. V was trimmed by 6 bases and J by 7 bases, leaving 15 bases between them.

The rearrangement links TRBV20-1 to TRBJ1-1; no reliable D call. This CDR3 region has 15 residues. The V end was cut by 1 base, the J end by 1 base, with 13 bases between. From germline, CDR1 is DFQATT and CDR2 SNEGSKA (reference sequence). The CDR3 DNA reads TGCAGTGCTAGAGCCGGTTACTCCACGAACACTGAAGCTTTCTTT. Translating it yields CSARAGYSTNTEAFF.

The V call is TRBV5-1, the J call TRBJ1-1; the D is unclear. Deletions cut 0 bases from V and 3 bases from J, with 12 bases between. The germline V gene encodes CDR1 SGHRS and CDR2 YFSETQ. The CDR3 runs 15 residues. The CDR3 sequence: CASSLDDVGYTEAFF. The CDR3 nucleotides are TGCGCCAGCAGCTTGGATGACGTGGGGTACACTGAAGCTTTCTTT. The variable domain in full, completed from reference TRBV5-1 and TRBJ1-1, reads KAGVTQTPRYLIKTRGQQVTLSCSPISGHRSVSWYQQTPGQGLQFLFEYFSETQRNKGNFPGRFSGRQFSNSRSEMNVSTLELGDSALYLCASSLDDVGYTEAFFGQGTRLTVV.

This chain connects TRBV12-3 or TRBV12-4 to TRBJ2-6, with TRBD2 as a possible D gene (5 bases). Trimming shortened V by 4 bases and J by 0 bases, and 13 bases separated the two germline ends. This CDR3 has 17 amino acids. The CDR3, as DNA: TGTGCCAGCAGTTCCGGGAATCTAGGCTCTGGGGCCAACGTCCTGACTTTC. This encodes CASSSGNLGSGANVLTF.

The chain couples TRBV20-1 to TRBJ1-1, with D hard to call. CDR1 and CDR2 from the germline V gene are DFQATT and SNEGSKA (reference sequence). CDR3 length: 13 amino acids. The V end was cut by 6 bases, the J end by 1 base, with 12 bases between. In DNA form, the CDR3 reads TGCAGTGCCATTGGCCGGGGGAACACTGAAGCTTTCTTT. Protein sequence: CSAIGRGNTEAFF.

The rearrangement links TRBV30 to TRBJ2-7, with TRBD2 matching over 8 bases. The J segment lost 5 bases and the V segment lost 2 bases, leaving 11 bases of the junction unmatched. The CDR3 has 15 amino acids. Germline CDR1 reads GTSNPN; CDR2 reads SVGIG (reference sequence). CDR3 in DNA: TGTGCCTGGAGTTCCTCAGCGGGAGACGGTAACGAGCAGTACTTC. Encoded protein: CAWSSSAGDGNEQYF.

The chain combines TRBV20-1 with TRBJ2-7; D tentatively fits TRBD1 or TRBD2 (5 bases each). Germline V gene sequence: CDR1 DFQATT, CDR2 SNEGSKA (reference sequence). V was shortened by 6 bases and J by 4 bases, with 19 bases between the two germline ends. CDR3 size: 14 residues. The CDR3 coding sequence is TGCAGTGCAAGGGACGGACGGAGAAAGTACGAGCAGTACTTC. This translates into CSARDGRRKYEQYF.

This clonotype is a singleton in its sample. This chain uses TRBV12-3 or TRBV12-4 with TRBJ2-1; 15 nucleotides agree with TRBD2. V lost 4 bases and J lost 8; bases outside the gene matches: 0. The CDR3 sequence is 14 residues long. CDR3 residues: CASSWTSGGDEQFF. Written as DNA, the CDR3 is TGTGCCAGCAGTTGGACTAGCGGGGGGGATGAGCAGTTCTTC.

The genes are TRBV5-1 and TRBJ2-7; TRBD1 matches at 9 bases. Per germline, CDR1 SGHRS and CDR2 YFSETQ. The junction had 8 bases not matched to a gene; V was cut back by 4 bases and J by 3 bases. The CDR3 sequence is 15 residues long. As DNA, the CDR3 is TGCGCCAGCAGCCGGGACGGGACAGGGCTCTACGAGCAGTACTTC. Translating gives CASSRDGTGLYEQYF.

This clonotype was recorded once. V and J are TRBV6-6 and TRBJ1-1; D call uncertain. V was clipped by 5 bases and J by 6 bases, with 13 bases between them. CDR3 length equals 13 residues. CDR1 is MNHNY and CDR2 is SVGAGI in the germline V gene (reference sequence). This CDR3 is CASSAGESPEAFF. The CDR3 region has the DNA TGTGCCAGCAGTGCTGGGGAGTCACCTGAAGCTTTCTTT.

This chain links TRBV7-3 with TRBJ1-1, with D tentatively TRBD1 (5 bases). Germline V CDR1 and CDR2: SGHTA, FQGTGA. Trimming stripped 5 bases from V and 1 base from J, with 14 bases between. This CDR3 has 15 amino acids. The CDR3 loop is CASSPGGTWNTEAFF. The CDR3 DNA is TGTGCCAGCAGCCCGGGCGGGACGTGGAACACTGAAGCTTTCTTT. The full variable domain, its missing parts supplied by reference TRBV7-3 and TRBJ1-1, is GAGVSQTPSNKVTEKGKYVELRCDPISGHTALYWYRQSLGQGPEFLIYFQGTGAADDSGLPNDRFFAVRPEGSVSTLKIQRTERGDSAVYLCASSPGGTWNTEAFFGQGTRLTVV.

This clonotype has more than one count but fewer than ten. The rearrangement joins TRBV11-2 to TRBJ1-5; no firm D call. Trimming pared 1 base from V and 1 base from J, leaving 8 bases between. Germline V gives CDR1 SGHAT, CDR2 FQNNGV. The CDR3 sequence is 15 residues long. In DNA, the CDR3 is TGTGCCAGCAGCTTAGCTGGAGGGAGCAATCAGCCCCAGCATTTT. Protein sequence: CASSLAGGSNQPQHF.

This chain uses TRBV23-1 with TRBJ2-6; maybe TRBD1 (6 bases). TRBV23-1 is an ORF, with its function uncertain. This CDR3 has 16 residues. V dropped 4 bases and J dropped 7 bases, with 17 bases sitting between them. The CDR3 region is CASSPRRGRGANVLTF. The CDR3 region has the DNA TGCGCCAGCAGTCCCCGCAGGGGTCGAGGTGCCAACGTCCTGACTTTC.

CDR3 in amino acids: CATSDHLWGEQYF. The CDR3 DNA reads as TGTGCCACCAGTGATCACCTATGGGGCGAGCAGTACTTC. J is TRBJ2-7 and V is TRBV24-1; D gene uncertain. The CDR3 totals 13 residues. Deletions cut 3 bases from V and 6 bases from J, with 11 bases between. CDR1 and CDR2 from the germline V gene are KGHDR and SFDVKD.

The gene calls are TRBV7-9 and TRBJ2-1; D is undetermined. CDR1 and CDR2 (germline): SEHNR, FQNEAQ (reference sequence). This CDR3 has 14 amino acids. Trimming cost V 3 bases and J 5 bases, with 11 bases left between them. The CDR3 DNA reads TGTGCCAGCAGCTTGGAAGGAATAAACAATGAGCAGTTCTTC. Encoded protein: CASSLEGINNEQFF.

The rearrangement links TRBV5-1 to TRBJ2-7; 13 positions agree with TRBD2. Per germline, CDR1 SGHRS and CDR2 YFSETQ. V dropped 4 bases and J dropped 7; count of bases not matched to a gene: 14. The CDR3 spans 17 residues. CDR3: CASSHGLAGALSWEQYF. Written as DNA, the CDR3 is TGCGCCAGCAGCCACGGACTAGCGGGGGCACTTTCTTGGGAGCAGTACTTC.

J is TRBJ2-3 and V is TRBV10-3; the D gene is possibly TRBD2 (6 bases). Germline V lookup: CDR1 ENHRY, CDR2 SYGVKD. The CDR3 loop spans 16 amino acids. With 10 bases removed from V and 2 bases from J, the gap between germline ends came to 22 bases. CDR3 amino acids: CATVPGASAYTDTQYF. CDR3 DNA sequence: TGTGCCACGGTCCCCGGAGCTAGCGCCTACACAGATACGCAGTATTTT.

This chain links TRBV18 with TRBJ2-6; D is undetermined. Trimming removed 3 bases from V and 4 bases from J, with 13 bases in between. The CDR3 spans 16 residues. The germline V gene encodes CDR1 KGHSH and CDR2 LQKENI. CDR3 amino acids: CASSPGFRVGANVLTF. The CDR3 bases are TGTGCCAGCTCACCCGGGTTCCGGGTCGGGGCCAACGTCCTGACTTTC.